These 25 T cell receptor beta chains came from one sample sequenced in a study of cytomegalovirus exposure and HLA in healthy donors. It was with 60 Vbeta and 13 Jbeta primers that the PCR ran. The method was immunoSEQ multiplex PCR; TCRdb's version includes in-frame clones alone and lacks a portion of them. The sample records under 200,000 clones, approximately 86% being singletons. Sequencing was carried out using PBMCs. These TCRs come from a woman under 40 in good health and CMV-seronegative.

The chain uses TRBV9 and TRBJ2-1; D possibly corresponds to TRBD2 (5 bases). V was clipped by 3 bases and J by 9 bases, with 16 bases between them. CDR1 SGDLS and CDR2 YYNGEE come from the germline V gene. This CDR3 region has 14 residues. The CDR3 spells CASSALPERGEQFF. CDR3 sequence (DNA): TGTGCCAGCAGCGCACTACCGGAACGGGGTGAGCAGTTCTTC.

This chain uses TRBV5-6 with TRBJ2-5; weak D call: TRBD2 (6 bases). V dropped 3 bases and J dropped 2 bases, with 14 bases sitting between them. The CDR3 loop spans 15 amino acids. Germline lookup yields CDR1 SGHDT and CDR2 YYEEEE. In DNA form, the CDR3 reads TGTGCCAGCAGCTCGCTAGCGAACCTACAAGAGACCCAGTACTTC. Translating it yields CASSSLANLQETQYF.

This chain uses TRBV4-2 with TRBJ2-7; D is unresolved. Germline V CDR1 and CDR2: LGHNA, YNFKEQ. CDR3 length: 12 residues. Trimming left V 1 base short and J 3 bases short, with 4 bases between. The CDR3 sequence is CASSQGGYEQYF. The CDR3 DNA reads as TGTGCCAGCAGCCAAGGCGGCTACGAGCAGTACTTC.

The J gene is TRBJ2-5, the V gene TRBV27, with 7 bases aligning to TRBD1. The CDR3 has 15 residues. CDR1 MNHEY and CDR2 SMNVEV come from the germline V gene (reference sequence). The junction had 11 bases not matched to a gene; V was cut back by 8 bases and J by 2 bases. The CDR3 reads CASAWQGGSQETQYF. CDR3 sequence (DNA): TGTGCCAGCGCCTGGCAAGGGGGCAGTCAAGAGACCCAGTACTTC.

This clone has just one count. This chain joins TRBV5-8 and TRBJ1-5; 7 bases map to TRBD1. V gave up 6 bases and J gave up 7 bases; unmatched junction bases: 10. The CDR3 length is 14 residues. Germline CDR1 SGHTS, CDR2 YDEGEE. CDR3 bases: TGTGCCAGCACCAGGGGGTCAGGGCACCAGCCCCAGCATTTT. Translation: CASTRGSGHQPQHF.

This chain connects TRBV7-9 to TRBJ1-3; D gene unclear. The ends were cut back, 5 bases at V and 2 bases at J, with 7 bases in the middle. Germline V gene sequence: CDR1 SEHNR, CDR2 FQNEAQ (reference sequence). This CDR3 region has 13 residues. CDR3 sequence (DNA): TGTGCCAGCAGCCAGAATACTGGAAACACCATATATTTT. Its translation is CASSQNTGNTIYF.

The J gene is TRBJ2-3, the V gene TRBV7-9; D possibly corresponds to TRBD2 (7 bases). Germline loops: CDR1 SEHNR, CDR2 FQNEAQ (reference sequence). V shed 5 bases and J shed 8 bases, with 23 bases lying between them. The CDR3 covers 16 residues. Here the CDR3 reads CASSPRGAGREGTQYF. CDR3 bases: TGTGCCAGCAGCCCCAGGGGAGCGGGGAGAGAGGGTACGCAGTATTTT.

This clone was counted a few times. CDR3 protein: CASSILGTDSFYGYTF. CDR3 coding DNA: TGTGCCAGTAGTATTCTTGGGACAGACTCTTTCTATGGCTACACCTTC. The chain carries TRBV19 and TRBJ1-2; 7 positions match TRBD1. The CDR3 spans 16 residues. Germline values: CDR1 LNHDA, CDR2 SQIVND (reference sequence). The J segment lost 4 bases and the V segment lost 3 bases, leaving 11 bases of the junction unmatched.

This chain uses TRBV28 with TRBJ1-2, with 7 bases matching TRBD1. After removal of 6 bases from V and 8 bases from J, the junction contained 9 bases not matched to a gene. This CDR3 contains 13 residues. The germline V gene has CDR1 MDHEN and CDR2 SYDVKM. The CDR3 DNA follows: TGTGCCAGCAGAAAACAGGGGTGGTGGGGCTACACCTTC. Amino acid sequence: CASRKQGWWGYTF.

The V call is TRBV23-1, the J call TRBJ2-1, with D perhaps TRBD2 (5 bases). TRBV23-1 has ORF status, its function being uncertain. The CDR3 has 14 amino acids. V lost 4 bases to trimming and J lost 3 bases, with 10 bases between them. This CDR3 reads CASSLDGDYNEQFF. The DNA of the CDR3 is TGCGCCAGCAGTCTGGACGGGGACTACAATGAGCAGTTCTTC.

This rearrangement joins TRBV9 to TRBJ2-5; no reliable D call. The assigned J gene may be wrong: the sequence end matches TRBJ2-7 better. Germline V gives CDR1 SGDLS, CDR2 YYNGEE. The CDR3 has 13 amino acids. The CDR3 sequence is CASSVGIHYEQYF. DNA for the CDR3: TGTGCCAGCAGCGTAGGCATACACTACGAGCAGTACTTC.

The chain recombines TRBV18 with TRBJ2-1; TRBD1 matches 9 bases. The germline V gene encodes CDR1 KGHSH and CDR2 LQKENI. The CDR3 spans 15 residues. J was trimmed by 4 bases and V by 3 bases; bases with no gene match: 4. DNA of the CDR3: TGTGCCAGCTCACCCTCCGGGACAGGGTACAATGAGCAGTTCTTC. It specifies CASSPSGTGYNEQFF. Full variable domain (missing parts from reference TRBV18 and TRBJ2-1): NAGVMQNPRHLVRRRGQEARLRCSPMKGHSHVYWYRQLPEEGLKFMVYLQKENIIDESGMPKERFSAEFPKEGPSILRIQQVVRGDSAAYFCASSPSGTGYNEQFFGPGTRLTVL.

The rearrangement joins TRBV2 to TRBJ2-5, with a weak D call TRBD1 (6 bases). The CDR3 length is 14 residues. In germline, CDR1 is SNHLY, CDR2 FYNNEI. The germline V and J ends were trimmed by 5 bases and 5 bases, with 15 bases remaining between them. The CDR3 spells CASSIRQATETQYF. The CDR3 coding sequence is TGTGCCAGCAGTATCAGACAGGCCACCGAGACCCAGTACTTC.

The chain combines TRBV11-2 with TRBJ2-1, with a tentative D call TRBD1 (5 bases). The V gene lost 5 bases and the J gene lost 9 bases, with 20 bases spanning the gap. There are 15 residues in the CDR3. From germline, CDR1 is SGHAT and CDR2 FQNNGV. This chain's CDR3 is CASSPRATVLGEQFF. Here the CDR3 DNA reads TGTGCCAGCAGCCCCAGGGCGACGGTTTTGGGTGAGCAGTTCTTC.

The chain recombines TRBV29-1 with TRBJ1-1; possible D gene TRBD1, 5 bases. Germline lookup yields CDR1 SQVTM and CDR2 ANQGSEA. The CDR3 covers 13 residues. The V end was cut by 7 bases, the J end by 4 bases, with 16 bases between. This CDR3 is CSAWGFGGTEAFF. CDR3 nucleotides: TGCAGCGCATGGGGGTTCGGGGGCACTGAAGCTTTCTTT. Variable domain in full (rest from reference TRBV29-1 and TRBJ1-1): SAVISQKPSRDICQRGTSLTIQCQVDSQVTMMFWYRQQPGQSLTLIATANQGSEATYESGFVIDKFPISRPNLTFSTLTVSNMSPEDSSIYLCSAWGFGGTEAFFGQGTRLTVV.

The rearrangement joins TRBV28 to TRBJ1-1; D is unresolved. The V and J ends lost 8 bases and 0 bases respectively, with 7 bases between them. The CDR3 consists of 12 residues. Germline values: CDR1 MDHEN, CDR2 SYDVKM. This CDR3 reads CASQIMNTEAFF. As DNA, the CDR3 is TGTGCCAGCCAGATCATGAACACTGAAGCTTTCTTT.

This chain uses TRBV5-6 with TRBJ2-1, with D possibly matching TRBD2 (5 bases). Germline CDR1 reads SGHDT; CDR2 reads YYEEEE. V shed 4 bases and J shed 7 bases, with 18 bases lying between them. The CDR3 has 15 residues. In nucleotides, the CDR3 is TGTGCCAGCAGCCCGATCGCGGGCGGCTCAAATGAGCAGTTCTTC. Translating it yields CASSPIAGGSNEQFF. The full variable domain, in which reference TRBV5-6 and TRBJ2-1 provide the parts outside the CDR3, is DAGVTQSPTHLIKTRGQQVTLRCSPKSGHDTVSWYQQALGQGPQFIFQYYEEEERQRGNFPDRFSGHQFPNYSSELNVNALLLGDSALYLCASSPIAGGSNEQFFGPGTRLTVL.

V is TRBV28 and J is TRBJ2-2, with 7 bases that match TRBD1. The CDR3 consists of 15 residues. Trimming took 5 bases from V and 7 from J; bases not matched to a gene: 10. Germline V gene lookup returns CDR1 MDHEN and CDR2 SYDVKM. The CDR3 region has the DNA TGTGCCAGCAGTCCCAGCCTTACAGGGGTCGGGGAGCTGTTTTTT. As protein: CASSPSLTGVGELFF.

Only one count was recorded for this clone. The chain couples TRBV6-1 to TRBJ2-3, with D unresolved. The V gene's germline CDR1 is MNHNS and CDR2 SASEGT. The germline V and J ends were trimmed by 4 bases and 4 bases, with 12 bases remaining between them. CDR3 length: 14 amino acids. CDR3 nucleotide sequence: TGTGCCAGCAGTGGCCAAACGGTTCCAGATACGCAGTATTTT. Translating gives CASSGQTVPDTQYF.

The CDR3 region is CASSSTGTSAYEQFF. In nucleotides, the CDR3 is TGCGCCAGCAGCTCAACCGGGACTAGCGCCTATGAGCAGTTCTTC. The genes are TRBV5-1 and TRBJ2-1, with 10 bases aligning to TRBD2. The CDR3 is made up of 15 amino acids. With 3 bases clipped from V and 8 bases from J, the junction kept 8 bases outside the gene matches. Per the germline V gene, CDR1 is SGHRS and CDR2 is YFSETQ.

The rearrangement uses TRBV15 and TRBJ1-4, with no clear D. In germline, CDR1 is LNHNV, CDR2 YYDKDF (reference sequence). Trimming removed 0 bases at V and 14 bases at J, with 10 bases between. The CDR3 extends over 12 amino acids. The CDR3 nucleotides read TGTGCCACCAGCAGAGATTCCAGGTATCTGTTTTTT. Residues: CATSRDSRYLFF.

J is TRBJ1-3 and V is TRBV29-1; unclear D gene. CDR3 length: 11 amino acids. Trimming took off 4 bases at V and 4 bases at J, with 5 bases between the two ends. Germline values: CDR1 SQVTM, CDR2 ANQGSEA. CDR3 in DNA: TGCAGCGTTGCAGTGGGAAACACCATATATTTT. This codes for CSVAVGNTIYF.

The CDR3 here is CASSLGGLAAEQYF. CDR3 nucleotide sequence: TGTGCCAGCAGCTTGGGGGGACTAGCAGCCGAGCAGTACTTC. The rearrangement links TRBV5-4 to TRBJ2-7; TRBD2 aligns across 9 bases. The CDR3 totals 14 residues. The germline V gene encodes CDR1 SGHNT and CDR2 YYREEE (reference sequence). V lost 0 bases to trimming and J lost 6 bases; unmatched junction nucleotides: 4.

The chain carries TRBV6-1 and TRBJ2-3; TRBD1 is a possible D gene (6 bases). Germline V gene sequence: CDR1 MNHNS, CDR2 SASEGT. V lost 2 bases and J lost 2, with 17 bases in between. The CDR3 loop spans 17 amino acids. As DNA, the CDR3 is TGTGCCAGCAGTGAATGGACCACAGGGCCCCTCACAGATACGCAGTATTTT. Translated, it gives CASSEWTTGPLTDTQYF.

This chain links TRBV7-2 with TRBJ1-5, with 8 positions matching TRBD1. Per germline, CDR1 SGHTA and CDR2 FQGNSA. V was pared by 3 bases and J by 6 bases, with 1 base of the junction left unmatched. The CDR3 has 13 amino acids. The chain's CDR3 is CASSFRGLQPQHF. CDR3 DNA: TGTGCCAGCAGCTTCAGGGGGCTTCAGCCCCAGCATTTT.